The TCR beta chain described here comes from a study of human T cells and chemical hapten exposure. Study-wide context: Slight volume differences across pooled libraries mainly accounted for varying per-sample TCR yields. Broader study findings: The donors suffered from alopecia, so their immune response may not match that of healthy people.

Only a few counts were recorded for this clonotype. What it binds is unknown. This CDR3 is 12 amino acids long. V lost 7 bases to trimming and J lost 3 bases, with 9 bases between them. The germline gives CDR1 MNHEY, CDR2 SVGAGI. Study processing details: From about 22,000 to 700,000 TCRs were found per sample, with a median of approximately 100,000. Each CDR3 protein is one row after TCRdb ran MiXCR on the RACE reads. TCRdb's processing, not the study's, gives the V and J calls here. The sample contains tens of thousands of distinct CDR3 sequences, 9.5% to 10% of which appear only once. The time point is: patch test 2, 6 weeks after DPC sensitization. Noted treatment: therapeutic diphenylcyclopropenone sensitization with weekly scalp DPC. Extraction of total RNA was performed on unfractionated whole blood. Sample donors consisted of patients with alopecia, aged 18 to 70 years, who were suitable for DPC.

This chain connects TRBV6-5 to TRBJ1-1, with a weak D call TRBD1 (5 bases). The sequences come from whole blood, collected in connection with sensitization to the hapten diphenylcyclopropenone (DPC). The TCR originated in a woman in her thirties with alopecia areata. Some clones in this sample may be carry-over from other donors' samples. The CDR3, as DNA: TGTGCCAGCATTGGGGGGGACACTGAAGCTTTCTTT. Translation: CASIGGDTEAFF.